Listed below are T cell receptor beta chains from one sample, sequenced in a study of T cells in Graves' hyperthyroidism and ophthalmopathy. TCRdb redid the calling of the multiplex PCR reads with MiXCR, one entry per CDR3 protein. The sample consists of 450,000 to 500,000 distinct CDR3 sequences, approximately 22% of them appearing once. The source material was blood. The receptors were sampled from a woman in her 70s with Graves' ophthalmopathy. CDR3s include the opening cysteine and the closing phenylalanine or tryptophan. Fields, in order: J gene, V gene, CDR3 protein.

j_call: TRBJ2-2
v_call: TRBV29-1
cdr3_aa: CSVAPGANTGELFF

j_call: TRBJ2-2
v_call: TRBV30
cdr3_aa: CAWHIAGTNTGELFF

j_call: TRBJ1-1
v_call: TRBV5-4
cdr3_aa: CASSRDSITEAFF

j_call: TRBJ2-7
v_call: TRBV30
cdr3_aa: CAWSLGQGVEEQYF

j_call: TRBJ1-1
v_call: TRBV6-1
cdr3_aa: CASSDRGYTEAFF

j_call: TRBJ2-2
v_call: TRBV12-3/TRBV12-4
cdr3_aa: CASSRRKAGELFF

j_call: TRBJ1-1
v_call: TRBV30
cdr3_aa: CASRTGYTEAFF

j_call: TRBJ2-1
v_call: TRBV7-3
cdr3_aa: CASSLVPLPSYNEQFF

j_call: TRBJ1-5
v_call: TRBV24-1
cdr3_aa: CATSEGISGQPQHF

j_call: TRBJ1-5
v_call: TRBV6-1
cdr3_aa: CASSEVQVSQPQHF

j_call: TRBJ2-4
v_call: TRBV20-1
cdr3_aa: CSARDGTTKNIQYF

j_call: TRBJ2-2
v_call: TRBV27
cdr3_aa: CASNDWNTGELFF

j_call: TRBJ2-2
v_call: TRBV3-1
cdr3_aa: CASSQDRTTGELFF

j_call: TRBJ2-3
v_call: TRBV5-1
cdr3_aa: CASSWAPQGTDTQYF

j_call: TRBJ1-5
v_call: TRBV19
cdr3_aa: CASSTARGSQPQHF

j_call: TRBJ2-7
v_call: TRBV19
cdr3_aa: CATSQTPYEQYF

j_call: TRBJ2-1
v_call: TRBV7-3
cdr3_aa: CASSSPPQYEQFF

j_call: TRBJ2-5
v_call: TRBV19
cdr3_aa: CASSSGNQETQYF

j_call: TRBJ2-5
v_call: TRBV4-1
cdr3_aa: CASSQVSSGRETQYF

j_call: TRBJ2-3
v_call: TRBV5-1
cdr3_aa: CASSLASSGPSTDTQYF

j_call: TRBJ1-1
v_call: TRBV12-5
cdr3_aa: CASGSDGDTEAFF

j_call: TRBJ2-1
v_call: TRBV5-1
cdr3_aa: CASSSLGPNFNEQFF

j_call: TRBJ2-7
v_call: TRBV7-9
cdr3_aa: CASSPWTSVGDEQYF

j_call: TRBJ2-5
v_call: TRBV4-2
cdr3_aa: CASSYRGPGEGETQYF

j_call: TRBJ2-2
v_call: TRBV3-1
cdr3_aa: CASSQVWRLNTGELFF

j_call: TRBJ2-2
v_call: TRBV2
cdr3_aa: CASRGTSGRNGELFF

j_call: TRBJ1-1
v_call: TRBV12-3/TRBV12-4
cdr3_aa: CASTTTGGTEAFF

j_call: TRBJ1-1
v_call: TRBV7-3
cdr3_aa: CASSLGGEQGIEAFF

j_call: TRBJ2-7
v_call: TRBV7-3
cdr3_aa: CASSLTHGNYEQYF

j_call: TRBJ2-1
v_call: TRBV29-1
cdr3_aa: CSALSGIEQFF

j_call: TRBJ2-2
v_call: TRBV5-1
cdr3_aa: CASSLASGAIGAGELFF

j_call: TRBJ2-5
v_call: TRBV18
cdr3_aa: CASSPIVGGHRHF

j_call: TRBJ2-7
v_call: TRBV20-1
cdr3_aa: CSARVEGGLHEQYF

j_call: TRBJ2-2
v_call: TRBV28
cdr3_aa: CASSTTRVLTGELFF

j_call: TRBJ1-2
v_call: TRBV27
cdr3_aa: CASSSRGIEGYTF

j_call: TRBJ2-7
v_call: TRBV11-2
cdr3_aa: CASSLDRARYEQYF

j_call: TRBJ2-1
v_call: TRBV5-1
cdr3_aa: CASSHPGNEQFF

j_call: TRBJ2-7
v_call: TRBV10-3
cdr3_aa: CAISPSGRDYEQYF

j_call: TRBJ1-5
v_call: TRBV19
cdr3_aa: CASSLGQGARLGNQPQHF

j_call: TRBJ1-4
v_call: TRBV4-1
cdr3_aa: CASSQGDRDNEKLFF

j_call: TRBJ1-2
v_call: TRBV6-5
cdr3_aa: CASSYSGERGSTYGYTF

j_call: TRBJ2-1
v_call: TRBV12-3/TRBV12-4
cdr3_aa: CASSFLAGGILTYNEQFF

j_call: TRBJ2-5
v_call: TRBV7-6
cdr3_aa: CASSSLGTQYF

j_call: TRBJ2-1
v_call: TRBV7-9
cdr3_aa: CASSLGAKLYYNEQFF

j_call: TRBJ2-1
v_call: TRBV20-1
cdr3_aa: CSAPGAGQRHPSNEQFF

j_call: TRBJ1-4
v_call: TRBV5-6
cdr3_aa: CASSTTGFATNEKLFF

j_call: TRBJ2-5
v_call: TRBV3-1
cdr3_aa: CASSQGGYARETQYF

j_call: TRBJ2-1
v_call: TRBV20-1
cdr3_aa: CSARGWLAGVVDEQFF